Listed below are T cell receptor beta chains from one sample, sequenced in a study of personalized T cell therapy for brain tumors. Their antigen targets remain unknown. The protocol was immunoSEQ multiplex PCR, while the TCRdb copy is restricted to in-frame clones and leaves out a portion. The table includes over 1,500 clones, more than 20% detected once. What was sequenced was a T cell product expanded with peptides in culture. Receptors originate from a human donor with medulloblastoma. Both conserved end residues are part of each CDR3. A D gene is named only where the DNA matches it firmly. Expanded clones are given a class, and other clones once, few, many or no size at all.

v_call	clone_size	d_call	j_call	cdr3_aa	cdr3_nt
TRBV12-3/TRBV12-4	few	.	TRBJ2-7	CASSPDHYEQYF	TGTGCCAGCAGTCCTGACCACTACGAGCAGTACTTC
TRBV2	few	TRBD2	TRBJ2-3	CASRHKAGVSTDTQYF	TGTGCCAGCAGACATAAAGCGGGGGTTAGCACAGATACGCAGTATTTT
TRBV28	.	TRBD2	TRBJ2-3	CASSPFNRAGGVTQYF	TGTGCCAGCAGTCCTTTTAACCGGGCGGGAGGGGTTACGCAGTATTTT
TRBV27	.	.	TRBJ1-1	CASSDLRMNTEAFF	TGTGCCAGCAGCGACCTGCGTATGAACACTGAAGCTTTCTTT
TRBV11-2	many	TRBD1	TRBJ1-1	CASSIIQGWAEAFF	TGTGCCAGCAGCATAATACAGGGGTGGGCTGAAGCTTTCTTT
TRBV28	few	.	TRBJ2-7	CASSDPGRPYEQYF	TGTGCCAGCAGTGACCCGGGACGGCCCTACGAGCAGTACTTC
TRBV5-1	few	.	TRBJ1-1	CASSLEIAGNTEAFF	TGCGCCAGCAGCTTGGAAATAGCAGGGAACACTGAAGCTTTCTTT
TRBV4-1	medium-sized	TRBD1	TRBJ1-1	CASSQGTGEAFF	TGCGCCAGCAGCCAAGGGACAGGTGAAGCTTTCTTT
TRBV3-1/TRBV3-2	medium-sized	.	TRBJ1-5	CASSQEGSRKPQHF	TGTGCCAGCAGCCAAGAAGGGTCCCGGAAGCCCCAGCATTTT
TRBV9	many	TRBD2	TRBJ2-3	CASSQLAGVLNTQYF	TGTGCCAGCAGCCAACTAGCGGGGGTTTTGAATACGCAGTATTTT
TRBV11-3	few	.	TRBJ2-2	CASSPSGLASTGGGELFF	TGTGCCAGCAGTCCGTCGGGGTTAGCCTCAACGGGTGGCGGGGAGCTGTTTTTT
TRBV5-7	many	TRBD1	TRBJ1-1	CASSLKGTGVGTEAFF	TGTGCCAGCAGCCTCAAAGGGACAGGGGTGGGCACTGAAGCTTTCTTT
TRBV5-1	many	.	TRBJ2-7	CASSSPRASYEQYF	TGCGCCAGCAGCTCCCCGAGGGCTTCCTACGAGCAGTACTTC
TRBV3-1/TRBV3-2	many	.	TRBJ2-7	CASSQDLGWDRDSYEQYF	TGTGCCAGCAGCCAAGATCTTGGATGGGACCGAGACTCCTACGAGCAGTACTTC
TRBV6-5	many	.	TRBJ2-3	CASSYGPSGTDTQYF	TGTGCCAGCAGTTACGGGCCTAGCGGCACAGATACGCAGTATTTT
TRBV28	many	TRBD1	TRBJ2-2	CASSLRRLIRTGGIGELFF	TGTGCCAGCAGTTTACGTCGCCTAATCCGGACAGGGGGTATCGGGGAGCTGTTTTTT
TRBV3-1/TRBV3-2	medium-sized	TRBD2	TRBJ2-5	CASSQGLAGVETQYF	TGTGCCAGCAGCCAGGGACTAGCGGGAGTAGAGACCCAGTACTTC
TRBV4-1	medium-sized	.	TRBJ2-5	CASSQVGGMARETQYF	TGCGCCAGCAGCCAAGTGGGGGGTATGGCTAGGGAGACCCAGTACTTC
TRBV24-1	.	TRBD2	TRBJ2-2	CAINDGLAGGPGTGELFF	TGTGCCATCAATGACGGACTAGCGGGAGGGCCGGGCACCGGGGAGCTGTTTTTT
TRBV28	.	TRBD1	TRBJ2-7	CASSSLQILPGQGAYEQYF	TGTGCCAGCAGTTCCCTTCAAATTCTCCCGGGACAGGGGGCCTACGAGCAGTACTTC
TRBV5-1	many	.	TRBJ2-4	CASSVETGNLYRKNIQYF	TGCGCCAGCAGCGTAGAGACCGGGAACCTTTATCGCAAAAACATTCAGTACTTC
TRBV28	few	.	TRBJ2-7	CASSLFLRPRNEQYF	TGTGCCAGCAGTTTATTTCTGCGTCCCAGGAACGAGCAGTACTTC
TRBV9	medium-sized	TRBD1	TRBJ2-3	CASSVADWQGASDTQYF	TGTGCCAGCAGCGTAGCTGATTGGCAGGGGGCTTCAGATACGCAGTATTTT
TRBV10-2	.	TRBD1	TRBJ1-1	CASSRTGRNTEAFF	TGCGCCAGCAGTAGGACAGGCCGGAACACTGAAGCTTTCTTT
TRBV4-1	few	.	TRBJ1-2	CASSQDRAGTSTF	TGCGCCAGCAGCCAAGATAGGGCCGGGACGTCCACCTTC
TRBV27	many	TRBD2	TRBJ2-3	CASSPYSGSLADTQYF	TGTGCCAGCAGCCCCTATAGCGGGAGTCTGGCAGATACGCAGTATTTT
TRBV10-3	many	TRBD1	TRBJ2-1	CAIRAGTARYNEQFF	TGTGCCATCAGAGCCGGGACAGCCCGCTACAATGAGCAGTTCTTC
TRBV9	many	.	TRBJ1-1	CASSPRAFMNTEAFF	TGTGCCAGCAGCCCCAGGGCCTTCATGAACACTGAAGCTTTCTTT
TRBV6-1	medium-sized	.	TRBJ2-5	CASSENGGGGETQYF	TGTGCCAGCAGTGAAAATGGAGGGGGCGGAGAGACCCAGTACTTC
TRBV4-1	few	.	TRBJ1-2	CASSREGEHYGYTF	TGCGCCAGCAGCAGGGAGGGGGAACACTATGGCTACACCTTC
TRBV5-4	medium-sized	.	TRBJ2-7	CASSLGGEVSTYEQYF	TGTGCCAGCAGCTTGGGAGGGGAAGTAAGCACCTACGAGCAGTACTTC
TRBV29-1	.	.	TRBJ2-7	CSVAPPETYEQYF	TGCAGCGTTGCCCCCCCGGAGACCTACGAGCAGTACTTC
TRBV28	medium-sized	.	TRBJ2-7	CASSPIGGDEQYF	TGTGCCAGCAGTCCGATAGGGGGGGACGAGCAGTACTTC
TRBV5-5	.	.	TRBJ2-2	CASSFSPDRAYWSCFF	.
TRBV10-2	.	TRBD1	TRBJ1-3	CASSDYGTGNTIYF	TGCGCCAGCAGTGACTATGGGACAGGGAACACCATATATTTT
TRBV6-5	many	.	TRBJ1-6	CAGGLERNSPLHF	TGTGCCGGAGGGTTGGAACGGAATTCACCCCTCCACTTT
TRBV7-8	medium-sized	.	TRBJ2-1	CASSPGTSYNEQFF	TGTGCCAGCAGCCCCGGGACGTCCTACAATGAGCAGTTCTTC
TRBV10-3	few	TRBD1	TRBJ1-3	CAIGVTGGRKHHIF	TGTGCCATCGGAGTTACAGGGGGCAGAAAACACCATATATTT
TRBV10-1	few	.	TRBJ2-2	CASSESTGGSGELFF	TGCGCCAGCAGTGAGTCGACTGGGGGCAGCGGGGAGCTGTTTTTT
TRBV3-1/TRBV3-2	large	.	TRBJ1-2	CASSQESRTTNYGYTF	TGTGCCAGCAGCCAAGAATCCCGTACTACGAACTATGGCTACACCTTC
TRBV7-8	.	TRBD1	TRBJ2-7	CASTHTGTGGYEQYF	TGTGCCAGCACCCATACCGGGACAGGAGGCTACGAGCAGTACTTC
TRBV7-8	once	.	TRBJ1-1	CAIILRTVNTEAFF	TGTGCCATCATCTTAAGAACGGTGAACACTGAAGCTTTCTTT
TRBV5-6	many	.	TRBJ2-7	CASSRRQGGWLDVEQYF	TGTGCCAGCAGCCGTAGACAGGGAGGTTGGTTGGACGTCGAGCAGTACTTC